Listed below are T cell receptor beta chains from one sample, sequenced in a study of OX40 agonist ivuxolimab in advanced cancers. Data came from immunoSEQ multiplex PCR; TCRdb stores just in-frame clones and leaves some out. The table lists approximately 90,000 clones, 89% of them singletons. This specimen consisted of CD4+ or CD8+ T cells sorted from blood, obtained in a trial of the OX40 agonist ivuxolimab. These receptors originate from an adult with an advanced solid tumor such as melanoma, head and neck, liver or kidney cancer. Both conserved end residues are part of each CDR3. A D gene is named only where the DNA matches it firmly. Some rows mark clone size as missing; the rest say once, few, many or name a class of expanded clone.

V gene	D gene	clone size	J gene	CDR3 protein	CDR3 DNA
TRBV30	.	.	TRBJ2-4	CAWSVGGDIQYF	TGTGCCTGGAGTGTAGGGGGTGACATTCAGTACTTC
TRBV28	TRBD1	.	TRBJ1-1	CATKGAVNTEAFF	TGTGCCACCAAGGGGGCAGTGAACACTGAAGCTTTCTTT
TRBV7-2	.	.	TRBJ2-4	CASSPPGPTAKNIQYF	TGTGCCAGCAGCCCGCCTGGGCCTACAGCCAAAAACATTCAGTACTTC
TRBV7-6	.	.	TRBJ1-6	CASSLSRVNSPLHF	TGTGCCAGCAGCCTTTCCAGGGTGAATTCACCCCTCCACTTT
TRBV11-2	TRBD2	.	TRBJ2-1	CASSQKSTLAGDEQFF	TGTGCCAGCAGCCAAAAATCCACGCTAGCGGGGGATGAGCAGTTCTTC
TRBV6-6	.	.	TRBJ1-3	CASSPGSNTIYF	TGTGCCAGCAGCCCCGGGAGTAACACCATATATTTT
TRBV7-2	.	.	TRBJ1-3	CASSPRSGLGNTIYF	TGTGCCAGCAGCCCCAGGTCCGGACTAGGGAACACCATATATTTT
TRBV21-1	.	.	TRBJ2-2	CASSKAEARARNTGELFF	TGTGCCAGCAGCAAAGCTGAGGCGAGGGCGCGCAACACCGGGGAGCTGTTTTTT
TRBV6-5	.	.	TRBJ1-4	CASKERLNEKLFF	TGTGCCAGCAAAGAAAGGCTTAATGAAAAACTGTTTTTT
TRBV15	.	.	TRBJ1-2	CATSRDFWGRSYGYTF	TGTGCCACCAGCAGAGATTTCTGGGGCAGATCCTATGGCTACACCTTC
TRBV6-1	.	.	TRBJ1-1	CASSEANSGATEAFF	TGTGCCAGCAGTGAAGCTAACTCTGGGGCCACTGAAGCTTTCTTT
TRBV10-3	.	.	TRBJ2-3	CAISESLPSTDTQYF	TGTGCCATCAGTGAGTCGCTACCTAGCACAGATACGCAGTATTTT
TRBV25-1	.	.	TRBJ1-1	CASSPTQYSEAFF	TGTGCCAGCAGCCCAACTCAATACAGTGAAGCTTTCTTT
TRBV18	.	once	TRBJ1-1	CASSQTLRGGNTEAFF	TGTGCCAGCTCACAGACTCTCCGAGGGGGGAACACTGAAGCTTTCTTT
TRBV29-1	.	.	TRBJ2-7	CSVVLGEQYF	TGCAGCGTTGTCCTCGGCGAGCAGTACTTC
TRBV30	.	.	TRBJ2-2	CAWTLQGINGELFF	TGTGCCTGGACCCTACAGGGAATAAACGGGGAGCTGTTTTTT
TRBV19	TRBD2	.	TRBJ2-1	CASSTGLAGIQFF	TGTGCCAGTAGTACAGGACTAGCGGGGATCCAGTTCTTC
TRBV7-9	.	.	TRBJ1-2	CASSQDGNYGYTF	TGTGCCAGCAGCCAGGACGGAAACTATGGCTACACCTTC
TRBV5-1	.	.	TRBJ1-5	CASSLYTGSNQPQHF	TGCGCCAGCAGCTTGTATACCGGGAGCAATCAGCCCCAGCATTTT
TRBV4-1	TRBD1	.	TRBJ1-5	CASSQVETGAGSNQPQHF	TGCGCCAGCAGCCAAGTAGAGACAGGGGCAGGGAGCAATCAGCCCCAGCATTTT
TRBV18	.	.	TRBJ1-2	CASSFSGTEPTNYGYTF	TGTGCCAGCTCATTCTCCGGGACGGAGCCTACTAACTATGGCTACACCTTC
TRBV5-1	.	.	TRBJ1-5	CASSWDSNQPQHF	TGCGCCAGCAGCTGGGACAGCAATCAGCCCCAGCATTTT
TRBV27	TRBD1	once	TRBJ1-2	CASSSLLQGASYGYTF	TGTGCCAGCAGCTCTCTATTACAGGGGGCGAGCTATGGCTACACCTTC
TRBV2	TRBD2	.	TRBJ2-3	CAVPSGGGGTQYF	TGTGCCGTTCCCAGCGGGGGGGGTGGTACGCAGTATTTT
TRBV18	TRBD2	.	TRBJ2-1	CASSPLPGGAYNEQFF	TGTGCCAGCTCACCCCTCCCCGGGGGGGCTTACAATGAGCAGTTCTTC
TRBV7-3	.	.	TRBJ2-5	CASSPGDTLEETQYF	TGTGCCAGCAGCCCGGGGGACACATTAGAAGAGACCCAGTACTTC
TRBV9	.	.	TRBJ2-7	CASSGTGSGEQYF	TGTGCCAGCAGCGGTACAGGGTCCGGGGAGCAGTACTTC
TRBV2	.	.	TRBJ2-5	CASSEESQETQYF	TGTGCCAGCAGTGAAGAGAGCCAAGAGACCCAGTACTTC
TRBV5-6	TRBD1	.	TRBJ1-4	CASSRRQGITNEKLFF	TGTGCCAGCAGCCGTAGACAGGGTATCACTAATGAAAAACTGTTTTTT
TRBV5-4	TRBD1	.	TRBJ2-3	CASSSGQGTDTQYF	TGTGCCAGCAGCTCGGGACAGGGGACAGATACGCAGTATTTT
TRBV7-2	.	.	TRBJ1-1	CASSLELGRSTEAFF	TGTGCCAGCAGCTTAGAACTCGGGCGAAGTACTGAAGCTTTCTTT
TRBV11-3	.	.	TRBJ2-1	CASSLGGYNEQFF	TGTGCCAGCAGCTTAGGGGGATACAATGAGCAGTTCTTC
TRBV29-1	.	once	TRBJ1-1	CSVEVGAQTEAFF	TGCAGCGTTGAAGTGGGGGCGCAGACTGAAGCTTTCTTT
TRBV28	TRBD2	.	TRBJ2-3	CASSPTSDSTDTQYF	TGTGCCAGCAGTCCTACTAGCGACAGCACAGATACGCAGTATTTT
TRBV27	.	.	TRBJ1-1	CASSLTNENTEAFF	TGTGCCAGCAGTTTAACGAACGAAAACACTGAAGCTTTCTTT
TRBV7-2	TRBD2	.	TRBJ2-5	CASSLLAGAQTQYF	TGTGCCAGCAGCTTACTGGCGGGAGCGCAGACCCAGTACTTC
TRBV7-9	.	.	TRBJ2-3	CASSLGGPDTQYF	TGTGCCAGCAGCTTAGGGGGCCCAGATACGCAGTATTTT
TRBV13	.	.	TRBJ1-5	CASSLAPAGVQHF	TGTGCCAGCAGCTTGGCCCCCGCAGGAGTCCAGCATTTT
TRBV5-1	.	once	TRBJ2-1	CASSLISRGNEQFF	TGCGCCAGCAGCTTGATTTCTAGAGGCAATGAGCAGTTCTTC
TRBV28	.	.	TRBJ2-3	CASSLGGLSTDTQYF	TGTGCCAGCAGTTTAGGCGGATTGAGCACAGATACGCAGTATTTT
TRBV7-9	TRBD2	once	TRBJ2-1	CASSLTSGSLNEQFF	TGTGCCAGCAGCTTAACTAGCGGGAGTCTCAATGAGCAGTTCTTC